A single sample gave rise to the 20 T cell receptor beta chains below, sequenced in a study of radiation and T cells in renal cell carcinoma (dated by TCRdb to the early 2020s). The library was prepared using the immunoSEQ multiplex PCR assay. In TCRdb, the immuneACCESS table is reduced to in-frame sequences with V and J assigned. These tables do not hold every clone; where another copy was compared, an unresolved V gene accounts for under half, and the others remain unexplained. The sample has around 180,000 clones on record, 88% of them singletons. Roughly 12% of the sample lies in the top ten. The time point label, as the study defines it: blood 4 weeks post-SBRT, at nephrectomy. The treatment or condition label for this specimen denotes: 15 Gy SBRT to primary tumor, nephrectomy 4 weeks later. Sequencing was performed on blood, taken from a patient whose treatment included radiotherapy and nephrectomy. Receptor source: a woman aged 50 to 60 with renal cell carcinoma.

The V gene is TRBV7-6, the J gene TRBJ2-7; no definite D call. Trimming took 4 bases from V and 6 from J, leaving 13 bases between them. Germline values: CDR1 SGHVS, CDR2 FNYEAQ. The CDR3 sequence is 13 residues long. The CDR3 sequence is CASSSNAYGEQYF. The CDR3 nucleotides read TGTGCCAGCAGCTCCAACGCCTATGGCGAGCAGTACTTC.

The genes are TRBV7-3 and TRBJ1-1; D call uncertain. This CDR3 contains 13 residues. The germline V and J ends were trimmed by 6 bases and 0 bases, with 8 bases remaining between them. Germline assignment: CDR1 SGHTA and CDR2 FQGTGA. Here the CDR3 DNA reads TGTGCCAGCAGAGAACAGATGAACACTGAAGCTTTCTTT. Protein: CASREQMNTEAFF.

The chain joins TRBV27 to TRBJ2-3; tentatively, D is TRBD1 or TRBD2 (5 bases each). This CDR3 is built from 15 residues. Germline CDR1 and CDR2: MNHEY and SMNVEV (reference sequence). Trimming left V 5 bases short and J 3 bases short, with 15 bases between. The CDR3 loop is CASSPRGRLTDTQYF. Here the CDR3 DNA reads TGTGCCAGCAGTCCACGGGGCAGACTGACAGATACGCAGTATTTT.

The genes are TRBV19 and TRBJ2-5; 8 nucleotides match TRBD2. Germline-derived CDR1 and CDR2 are LNHDA and SQIVND (reference sequence). With V trimmed by 3 bases and J by 2 bases, 5 bases remained unmatched. CDR3 size: 15 residues. CDR3 sequence reads: CASSIVGGAQETQYF. CDR3 bases: TGTGCCAGTAGTATCGTCGGGGGGGCACAAGAGACCCAGTACTTC.

The V gene is TRBV7-9, the J gene TRBJ2-7, with 7 nucleotides matching TRBD1. V was pared by 5 bases and J by 3 bases, with 7 bases of the junction left unmatched. The V gene's germline CDR1 is SEHNR and CDR2 FQNEAQ (reference sequence). This CDR3 comprises 14 residues. DNA of the CDR3: TGTGCCAGCAGCCCTAGACAGGGCCACTACGAGCAGTACTTC. Protein sequence: CASSPRQGHYEQYF.

V usage is TRBV5-1 and J usage is TRBJ1-1; 7 bases align to TRBD1. V dropped 4 bases and J dropped 1; count of bases not matched to a gene: 7. This CDR3 contains 15 residues. Germline CDR1 reads SGHRS; CDR2 reads YFSETQ. CDR3 region: CASSRLGTENTEAFF. The DNA for the CDR3 is TGCGCCAGCAGCAGGTTAGGGACAGAGAACACTGAAGCTTTCTTT.

The gene calls are TRBV6-5 and TRBJ1-4; D gene uncertain. The CDR3 sequence is 14 residues long. CDR1 is MNHEY, CDR2 SVGAGI, per germline. Trimming shortened V by 6 bases and J by 1 base, and 9 bases separated the two germline ends. In nucleotides, the CDR3 is TGTGCCAGCAGCCTAGACGGAACTAATGAAAAACTGTTTTTT. Translating it yields CASSLDGTNEKLFF.

This chain joins TRBV9 and TRBJ2-5; D uncertain. Germline CDR1 is SGDLS and CDR2 is YYNGEE. Trimming left V 4 bases short and J 5 bases short, with 9 bases between. The length of the CDR3 is 12 residues. The CDR3 bases are TGTGCCAGCAGCCAAGGTTGGGAGACCCAGTACTTC. Protein product: CASSQGWETQYF.

The CDR3 DNA is TGTGCCAGCAGTTACCGTGTCGCCGGGGAGCTGTTTTTT. Its translation: CASSYRVAGELFF. The gene calls are TRBV6-5 and TRBJ2-2; D not resolved. V was clipped by 2 bases and J by 6 bases, with 7 bases between them. Germline V gene lookup returns CDR1 MNHEY and CDR2 SVGAGI. CDR3 length: 13 amino acids.

V gene TRBV5-4 combines with J gene TRBJ2-5; 9 nucleotides line up with TRBD1. The CDR3 has 13 amino acids. The V gene's germline CDR1 is SGHNT and CDR2 YYREEE (reference sequence). V was clipped by 2 bases and J by 5 bases; unmatched bases: 1. DNA of the CDR3: TGTGCCAGCAGCTTCGGACAGGGGGAGACCCAGTACTTC. Its protein product is CASSFGQGETQYF.

The chain carries TRBV30 and TRBJ2-7, with D maybe TRBD1 (5 bases). V shed 2 bases and J shed 0 bases, with 14 bases lying between them. The CDR3 has 15 amino acids. The germline V gene encodes CDR1 GTSNPN and CDR2 SVGIG (reference sequence). In DNA, the CDR3 is TGTGCCTGGAGTCTATTGGGGCGGAGCTCCTACGAGCAGTACTTC. This codes for CAWSLLGRSSYEQYF.

In its sample, this clone was seen once. The rearrangement links TRBV27 to TRBJ1-3; no clear D. V gave up 2 bases and J gave up 0 bases, with 11 bases separating them. There are 16 residues in the CDR3. Germline lookup yields CDR1 MNHEY and CDR2 SMNVEV (reference sequence). The CDR3 reads CASSLGGGISGNTIYF. CDR3 nucleotide sequence: TGTGCCAGCAGTTTAGGTGGCGGAATCTCTGGAAACACCATATATTTT.

In DNA form, the CDR3 reads TGTGCCACCAGCCGTACAGGGGTGTTCCCTGAAGCTTTCTTT. Its translation: CATSRTGVFPEAFF. J is TRBJ1-1 and V is TRBV15; 7 positions match TRBD1. The CDR3 is 14 amino acids. Germline CDR1 reads LNHNV; CDR2 reads YYDKDF (reference sequence). After removal of 5 bases from V and 6 bases from J, the junction contained 9 bases not matched to a gene. Full variable domain (remainder filled in from reference TRBV15 and TRBJ1-1): DAMVIQNPRYQVTQFGKPVTLSCSQTLNHNVMYWYQQKSSQAPKLLFHYYDKDFNNEADTPDNFQSRRPNTSFCFLDIRSPGLGDTAMYLCATSRTGVFPEAFFGQGTRLTVV.

V usage is TRBV6-1 and J usage is TRBJ2-3; 12 positions agree with TRBD2. CDR3 length: 16 amino acids. Germline V gene data show CDR1 as MNHNS and CDR2 as SASEGT. V lost 4 bases, J lost 1 base, and 3 bases stayed unmatched. In DNA, the CDR3 is TGTGCCAGCAGTGGGACTAGCGGGGACCGCACAGATACGCAGTATTTT. Protein sequence: CASSGTSGDRTDTQYF.

The chain carries TRBV5-8 and TRBJ1-1; D is unresolved. CDR3 length: 14 residues. CDR1 is SGHTS and CDR2 is YDEGEE in the germline V gene. V lost 4 bases and J lost 1, with 11 bases in between. In nucleotides, the CDR3 is TGTGCCAGCAGCGTCCGGGCCGCGAACACTGAAGCTTTCTTT. It specifies CASSVRAANTEAFF.

The J gene is TRBJ2-1, the V gene TRBV5-1, with D maybe TRBD1 (6 bases). CDR1 is SGHRS and CDR2 is YFSETQ in the germline V gene. CDR3 length: 15 amino acids. The V end was cut by 4 bases, the J end by 0 bases, with 11 bases between. Here the CDR3 DNA reads TGCGCCAGCAGCCTGGAGGACAGCTCCTACAATGAGCAGTTCTTC. This gives the protein CASSLEDSSYNEQFF.

The chain joins TRBV7-9 to TRBJ1-3; D uncertain. The CDR3 covers 17 residues. The V end was cut by 2 bases, the J end by 0 bases, with 14 bases between. Germline CDR1 SEHNR, CDR2 FQNEAQ (reference sequence). CDR3 loop: CASSLRVTNLSGNTIYF. Written as DNA, the CDR3 is TGTGCCAGCAGCTTAAGGGTGACAAACCTCTCTGGAAACACCATATATTTT.

V gene TRBV30 combines with J gene TRBJ2-6; D is unclear. The CDR3 has 16 amino acids. Germline CDR1 and CDR2: GTSNPN and SVGIG (reference sequence). Deletions cut 0 bases from V and 3 bases from J, with 12 bases between. CDR3 nucleotide sequence: TGTGCCTGGAGTGTGGTGGGGTTTGGTGGGGCCAACGTCCTGACTTTC. Translating it yields CAWSVVGFGGANVLTF.

This chain connects TRBV14 to TRBJ1-1, with 8 bases that match TRBD1. Germline V gives CDR1 SGHDN, CDR2 FVKESK. Trimming at V came to 4 bases and at J to 0 bases, leaving 4 bases not matched to a gene. The CDR3 has 15 amino acids. In DNA, the CDR3 is TGTGCCAGCAGCCGATTGACAGGGGTGAACACTGAAGCTTTCTTT. Translation gives CASSRLTGVNTEAFF.

The chain joins TRBV6-5 to TRBJ1-6; D is possibly TRBD1 (5 bases). In germline, CDR1 is MNHEY, CDR2 SVGAGI. The V gene lost 2 bases and the J gene lost 13 bases, with 15 bases spanning the gap. The CDR3 runs to 14 residues. CDR3 in amino acids: CASSYGQGMWPLHF. The CDR3 bases are TGTGCCAGCAGTTACGGGCAGGGTATGTGGCCCCTCCACTTT.